What follows are 3 T cell receptor beta chains derived from one specimen sequenced in a study of shared clonotypes between healthy human individuals. Profiling relied on immunoSEQ multiplex PCR, and the TCRdb table lists in-frame clones only, not all of them. The sample consists of 550,000 to 850,000 clones, 55% to 75% of them appearing once. Sequencing used memory CD4+ T cells sorted from blood. The subset denotes: CD45RA-negative fraction. The receptor set was obtained from a woman aged 30 to 39 in good health.

The count of this clone is one. The rearrangement joins TRBV6-4 to TRBJ1-1; 7 bases match TRBD1. CDR1 is MRHNA, CDR2 SNTAGT, per germline. The CDR3 extends over 16 amino acids. The junction had 11 bases not matched to a gene; V was cut back by 4 bases and J by 3 bases. Here the CDR3 reads CASSATTGRPDTEAFF. As DNA, the CDR3 is TGTGCCAGCAGTGCCACGACAGGGCGTCCGGACACTGAAGCTTTCTTT.

The chain recombines TRBV28 with TRBJ1-4; no clear D. The CDR3 runs 12 residues. V gave up 7 bases and J gave up 6 bases, with 9 bases separating them. Germline CDR1 MDHEN, CDR2 SYDVKM. The CDR3: CASTAAYEKLFF. In DNA form, the CDR3 reads TGTGCCAGCACGGCCGCCTATGAAAAACTGTTTTTT.

V is TRBV6-1 and J is TRBJ2-7; 7 bases are a match to TRBD2. V dropped 7 bases and J dropped 1; count of bases not matched to a gene: 7. The CDR3 length is 14 residues. Per the germline V gene, CDR1 is MNHNS and CDR2 is SASEGT. CDR3 nucleotides: TGTGCCAGCAAAACTAGCGTAAATTCCTACGAGCAGTACTTC. It yields the protein CASKTSVNSYEQYF.